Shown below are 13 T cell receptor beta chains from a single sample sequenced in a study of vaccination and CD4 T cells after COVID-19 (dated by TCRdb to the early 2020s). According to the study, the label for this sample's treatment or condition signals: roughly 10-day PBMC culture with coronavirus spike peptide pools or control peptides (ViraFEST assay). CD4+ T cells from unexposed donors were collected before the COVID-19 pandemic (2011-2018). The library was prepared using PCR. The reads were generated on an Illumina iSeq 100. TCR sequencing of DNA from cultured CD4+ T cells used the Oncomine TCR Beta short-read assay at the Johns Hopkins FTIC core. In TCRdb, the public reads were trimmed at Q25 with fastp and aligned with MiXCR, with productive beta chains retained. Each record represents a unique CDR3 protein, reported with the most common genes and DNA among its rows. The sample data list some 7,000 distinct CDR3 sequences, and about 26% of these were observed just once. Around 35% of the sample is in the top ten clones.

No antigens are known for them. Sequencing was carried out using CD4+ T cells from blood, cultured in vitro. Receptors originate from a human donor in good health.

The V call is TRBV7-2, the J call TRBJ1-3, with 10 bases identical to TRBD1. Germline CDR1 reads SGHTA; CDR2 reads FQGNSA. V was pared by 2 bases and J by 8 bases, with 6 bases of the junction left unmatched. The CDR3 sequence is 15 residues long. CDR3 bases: TGTGCCAGCAGCTTAAGGGACAGGGGCGCGGACACCATATATTTT. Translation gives CASSLRDRGADTIYF.

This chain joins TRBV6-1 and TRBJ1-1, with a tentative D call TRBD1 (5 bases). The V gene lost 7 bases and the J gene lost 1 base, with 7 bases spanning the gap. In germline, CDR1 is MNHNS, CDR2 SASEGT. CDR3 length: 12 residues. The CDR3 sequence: CASIGTNTEAFF. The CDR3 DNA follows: TGTGCCAGCATTGGGACGAACACTGAAGCTTTCTTT.

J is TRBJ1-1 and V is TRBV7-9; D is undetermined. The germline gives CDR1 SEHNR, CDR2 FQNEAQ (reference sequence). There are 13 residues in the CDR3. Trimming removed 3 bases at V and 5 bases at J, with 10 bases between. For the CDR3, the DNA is TGTGCCAGCAGCTTTGAGGCCAGGACTGAAGCTTTCTTT. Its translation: CASSFEARTEAFF.

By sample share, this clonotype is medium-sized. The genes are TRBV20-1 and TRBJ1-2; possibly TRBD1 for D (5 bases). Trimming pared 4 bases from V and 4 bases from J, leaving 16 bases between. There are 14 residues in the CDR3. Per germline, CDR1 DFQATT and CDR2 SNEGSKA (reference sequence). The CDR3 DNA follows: TGCAGTGCTATCTGGGGGGGAGGAGGCTATGGCTACACCTTC. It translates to CSAIWGGGGYGYTF.

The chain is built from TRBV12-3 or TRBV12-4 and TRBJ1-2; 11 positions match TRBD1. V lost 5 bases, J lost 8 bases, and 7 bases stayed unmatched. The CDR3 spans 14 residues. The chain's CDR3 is CASSLSDRGQGYTF. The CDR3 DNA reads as TGTGCCAGCAGTCTCTCGGACAGGGGGCAAGGCTACACCTTC.

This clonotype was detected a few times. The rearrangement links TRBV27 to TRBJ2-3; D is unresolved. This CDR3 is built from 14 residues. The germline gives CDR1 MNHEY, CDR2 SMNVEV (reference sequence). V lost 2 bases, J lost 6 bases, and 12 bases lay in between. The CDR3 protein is CASSLGQARDTQYF. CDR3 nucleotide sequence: TGTGCCAGCAGTTTAGGTCAGGCCAGGGATACGCAGTATTTT.

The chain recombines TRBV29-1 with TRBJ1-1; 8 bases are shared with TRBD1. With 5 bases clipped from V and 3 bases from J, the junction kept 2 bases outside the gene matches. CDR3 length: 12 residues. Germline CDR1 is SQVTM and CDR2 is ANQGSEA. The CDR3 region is CSVWTGYTEAFF. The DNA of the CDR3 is TGCAGCGTTTGGACAGGGTACACTGAAGCTTTCTTT.

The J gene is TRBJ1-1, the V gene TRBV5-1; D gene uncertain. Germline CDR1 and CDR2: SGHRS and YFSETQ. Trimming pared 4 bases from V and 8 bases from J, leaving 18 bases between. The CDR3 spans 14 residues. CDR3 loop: CASSPGQRAGEAFF. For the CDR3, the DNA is TGCGCCAGCAGCCCTGGCCAGAGGGCCGGAGAAGCTTTCTTT.

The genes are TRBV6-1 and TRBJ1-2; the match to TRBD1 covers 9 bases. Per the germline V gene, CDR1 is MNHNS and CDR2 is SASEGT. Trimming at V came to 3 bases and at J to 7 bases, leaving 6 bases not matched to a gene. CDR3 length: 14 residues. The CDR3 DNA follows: TGTGCCAGCAGTGACGGACAGGGGCACGGTGGCTACACCTTC. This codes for CASSDGQGHGGYTF.

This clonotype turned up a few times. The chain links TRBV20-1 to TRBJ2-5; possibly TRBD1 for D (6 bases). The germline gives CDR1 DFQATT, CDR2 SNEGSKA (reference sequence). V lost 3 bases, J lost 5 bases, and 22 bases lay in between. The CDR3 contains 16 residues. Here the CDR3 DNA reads TGCAGTGCTAGCCCCTGGGACACGTCAGCCGTGGAGACCCAGTACTTC. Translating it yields CSASPWDTSAVETQYF.

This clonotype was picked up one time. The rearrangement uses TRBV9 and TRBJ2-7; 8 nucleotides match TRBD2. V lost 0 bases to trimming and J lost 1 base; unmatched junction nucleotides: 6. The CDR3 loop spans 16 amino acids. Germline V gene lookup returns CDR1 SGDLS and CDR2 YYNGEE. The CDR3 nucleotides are TGTGCCAGCAGCGTAGGGAGCGGGGGAGGATCCTACGAGCAGTACTTC. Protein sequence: CASSVGSGGGSYEQYF.

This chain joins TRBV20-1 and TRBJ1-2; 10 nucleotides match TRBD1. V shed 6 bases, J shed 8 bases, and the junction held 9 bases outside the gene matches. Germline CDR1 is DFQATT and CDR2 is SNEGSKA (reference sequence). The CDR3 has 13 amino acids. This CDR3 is CSATSGTGDGYTF. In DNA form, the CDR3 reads TGCAGTGCCACCTCGGGGACAGGGGACGGCTACACCTTC.

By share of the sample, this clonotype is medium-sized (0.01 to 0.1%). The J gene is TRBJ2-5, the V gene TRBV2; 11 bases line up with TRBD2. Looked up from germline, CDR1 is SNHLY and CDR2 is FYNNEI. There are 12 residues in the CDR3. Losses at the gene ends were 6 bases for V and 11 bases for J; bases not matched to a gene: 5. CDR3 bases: TGTGCCAGCAGGGTGACTAGCGGGGCTCAGTACTTC. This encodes CASRVTSGAQYF. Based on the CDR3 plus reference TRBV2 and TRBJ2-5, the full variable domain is EPEVTQTPSHQVTQMGQEVILRCVPISNHLYFYWYRQILGQKVEFLVSFYNNEISEKSEIFDDQFSVERPDGSNFTLKIRSTKLEDSAMYFCASRVTSGAQYFGPGTRLLVL.